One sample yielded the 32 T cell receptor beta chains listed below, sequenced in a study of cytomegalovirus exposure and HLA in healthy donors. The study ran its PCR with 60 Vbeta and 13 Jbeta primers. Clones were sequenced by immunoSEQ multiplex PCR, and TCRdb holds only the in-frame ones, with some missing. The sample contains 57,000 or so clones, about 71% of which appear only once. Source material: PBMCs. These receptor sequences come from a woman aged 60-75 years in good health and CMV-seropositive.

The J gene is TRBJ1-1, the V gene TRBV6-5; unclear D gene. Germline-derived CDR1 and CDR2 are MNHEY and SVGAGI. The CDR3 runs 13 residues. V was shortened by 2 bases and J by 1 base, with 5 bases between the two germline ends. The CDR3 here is CASSYRRNTEAFF. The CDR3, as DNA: TGTGCCAGCAGTTACCGTCGGAACACTGAAGCTTTCTTT.

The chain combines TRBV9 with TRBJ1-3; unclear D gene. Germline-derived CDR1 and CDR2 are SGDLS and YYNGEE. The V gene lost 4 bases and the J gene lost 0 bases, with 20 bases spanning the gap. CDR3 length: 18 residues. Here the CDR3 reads CASSRSHDGDPSGNTIYF. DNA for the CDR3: TGTGCCAGCAGCAGATCACACGACGGAGACCCCTCTGGAAACACCATATATTTT.

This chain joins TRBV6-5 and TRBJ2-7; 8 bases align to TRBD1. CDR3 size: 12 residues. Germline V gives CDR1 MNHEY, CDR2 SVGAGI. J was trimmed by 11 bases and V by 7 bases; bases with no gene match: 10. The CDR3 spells CASKGQGVMEYF. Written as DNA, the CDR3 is TGTGCCAGCAAAGGACAGGGCGTTATGGAGTACTTC.

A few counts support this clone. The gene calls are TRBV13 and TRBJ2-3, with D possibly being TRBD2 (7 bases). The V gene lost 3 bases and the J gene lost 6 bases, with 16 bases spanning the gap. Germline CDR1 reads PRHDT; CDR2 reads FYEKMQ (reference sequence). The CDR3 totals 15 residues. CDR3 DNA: TGTGCCAGCAGCTTCCCTGGGGGGGCAGGGGATACGCAGTATTTT. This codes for CASSFPGGAGDTQYF.

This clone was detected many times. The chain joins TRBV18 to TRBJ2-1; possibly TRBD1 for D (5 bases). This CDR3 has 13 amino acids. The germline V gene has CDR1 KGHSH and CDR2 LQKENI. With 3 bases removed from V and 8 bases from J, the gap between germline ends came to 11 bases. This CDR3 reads CASSPLWGDEQFF. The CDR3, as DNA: TGTGCCAGCTCACCTCTCTGGGGCGATGAGCAGTTCTTC.

The CDR3 loop is CASSRGEISPLHF. The CDR3 DNA sequence: TGTGCCAGCTCCCGGGGGGAGATATCGCCCCTCCACTTT. The chain has TRBV6-5 and TRBJ1-6, with D possibly matching TRBD1 (5 bases). The CDR3 is 13 amino acids. V shed 8 bases and J shed 13 bases, with 18 bases lying between them. CDR1 and CDR2 from the germline V gene are MNHEY and SVGAGI.

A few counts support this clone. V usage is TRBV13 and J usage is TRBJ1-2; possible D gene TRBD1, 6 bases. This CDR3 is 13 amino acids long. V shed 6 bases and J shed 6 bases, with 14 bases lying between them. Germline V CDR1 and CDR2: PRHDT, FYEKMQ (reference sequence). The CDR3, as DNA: TGTGCCAGCAGTATTACAGGGTTTGATGGCTACACCTTC. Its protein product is CASSITGFDGYTF.

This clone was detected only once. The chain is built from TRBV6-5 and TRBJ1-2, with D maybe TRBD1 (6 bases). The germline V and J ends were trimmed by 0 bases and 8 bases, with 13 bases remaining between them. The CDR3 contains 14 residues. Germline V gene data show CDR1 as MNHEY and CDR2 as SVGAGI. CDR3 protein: CASSYSRQALGYTF. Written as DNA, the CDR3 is TGTGCCAGCAGTTACTCGCGACAGGCCTTGGGCTACACCTTC.

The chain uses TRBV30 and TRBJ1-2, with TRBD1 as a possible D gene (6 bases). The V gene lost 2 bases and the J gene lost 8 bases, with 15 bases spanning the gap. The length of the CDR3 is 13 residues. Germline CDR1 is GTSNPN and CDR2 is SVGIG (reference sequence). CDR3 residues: CAWSPSPGGGYTF. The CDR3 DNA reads TGTGCCTGGAGTCCATCGCCGGGGGGCGGCTACACCTTC.

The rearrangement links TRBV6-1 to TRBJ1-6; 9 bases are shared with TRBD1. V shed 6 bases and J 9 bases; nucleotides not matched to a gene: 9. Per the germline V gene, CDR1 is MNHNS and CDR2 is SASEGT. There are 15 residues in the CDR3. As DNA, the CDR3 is TGTGCCAGCAGGTCCGGGACAGGGCCCTCTTCACCCCTCCACTTT. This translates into CASRSGTGPSSPLHF.

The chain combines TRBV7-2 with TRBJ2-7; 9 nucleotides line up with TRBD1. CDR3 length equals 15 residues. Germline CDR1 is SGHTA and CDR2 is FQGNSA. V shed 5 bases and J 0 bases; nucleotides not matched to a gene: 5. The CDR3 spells CASSQGTGRSYEQYF. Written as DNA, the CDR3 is TGTGCCAGCAGCCAGGGGACAGGGCGCTCCTACGAGCAGTACTTC.

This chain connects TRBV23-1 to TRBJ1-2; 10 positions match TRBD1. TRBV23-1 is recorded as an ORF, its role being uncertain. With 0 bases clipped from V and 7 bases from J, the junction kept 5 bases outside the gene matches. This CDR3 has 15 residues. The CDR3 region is CASSQSGTGAFGYTF. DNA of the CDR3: TGCGCCAGCAGTCAATCGGGGACAGGGGCCTTTGGCTACACCTTC.

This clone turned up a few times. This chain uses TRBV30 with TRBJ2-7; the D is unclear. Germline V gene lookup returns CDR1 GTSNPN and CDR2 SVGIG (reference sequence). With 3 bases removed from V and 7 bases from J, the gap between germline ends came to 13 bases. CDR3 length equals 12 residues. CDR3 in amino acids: CAWSVVQAEQYF. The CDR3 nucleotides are TGTGCCTGGAGCGTGGTCCAAGCGGAGCAGTACTTC.

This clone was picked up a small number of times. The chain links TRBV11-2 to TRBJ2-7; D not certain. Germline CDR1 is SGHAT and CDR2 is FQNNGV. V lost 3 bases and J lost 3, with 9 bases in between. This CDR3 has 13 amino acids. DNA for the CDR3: TGTGCCAGCAGCTTGTCCAGGAACTACGAGCAGTACTTC. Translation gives CASSLSRNYEQYF.

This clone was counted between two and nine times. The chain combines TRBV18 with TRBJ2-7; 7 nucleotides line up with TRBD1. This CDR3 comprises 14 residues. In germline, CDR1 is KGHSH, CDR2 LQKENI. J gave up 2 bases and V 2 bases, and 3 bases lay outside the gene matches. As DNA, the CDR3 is TGTGCCAGCTCACCAGCGACAGGGCCCTACGAGCAGTACTTC. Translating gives CASSPATGPYEQYF.

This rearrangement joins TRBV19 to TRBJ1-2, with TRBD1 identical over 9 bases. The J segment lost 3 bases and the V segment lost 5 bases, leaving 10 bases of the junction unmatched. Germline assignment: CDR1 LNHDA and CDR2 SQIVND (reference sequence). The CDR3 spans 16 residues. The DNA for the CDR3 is TGTGCCAGTAGTGCTACTTGGGACAGGGACTACTATGGCTACACCTTC. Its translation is CASSATWDRDYYGYTF.

The CDR3 protein is CASGEEGPAGYTF. The CDR3 coding sequence is TGTGCCAGTGGAGAGGAGGGGCCCGCTGGCTACACCTTC. The chain couples TRBV2 to TRBJ1-2; a possible D gene is TRBD1 (5 bases). Trimming stripped 9 bases from V and 7 bases from J, with 18 bases between. This CDR3 has 13 residues. The V gene's germline CDR1 is SNHLY and CDR2 FYNNEI. Together with reference TRBV2 and TRBJ1-2, the CDR3 gives the full variable domain: EPEVTQTPSHQVTQMGQEVILRCVPISNHLYFYWYRQILGQKVEFLVSFYNNEISEKSEIFDDQFSVERPDGSNFTLKIRSTKLEDSAMYFCASGEEGPAGYTFGSGTRLTVV.

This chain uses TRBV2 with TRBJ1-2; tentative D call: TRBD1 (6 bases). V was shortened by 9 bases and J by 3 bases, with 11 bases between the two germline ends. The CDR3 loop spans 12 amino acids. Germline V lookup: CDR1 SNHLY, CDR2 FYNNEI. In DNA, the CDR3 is TGTGCCAGTCGGACAGAGGACTATGGCTACACCTTC. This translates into CASRTEDYGYTF.

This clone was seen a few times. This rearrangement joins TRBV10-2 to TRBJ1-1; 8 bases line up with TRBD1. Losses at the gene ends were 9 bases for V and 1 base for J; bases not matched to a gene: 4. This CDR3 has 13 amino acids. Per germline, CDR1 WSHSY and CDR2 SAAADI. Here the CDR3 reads CASDRGQNTEAFF. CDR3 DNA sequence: TGCGCCAGTGACAGGGGACAGAACACTGAAGCTTTCTTT.

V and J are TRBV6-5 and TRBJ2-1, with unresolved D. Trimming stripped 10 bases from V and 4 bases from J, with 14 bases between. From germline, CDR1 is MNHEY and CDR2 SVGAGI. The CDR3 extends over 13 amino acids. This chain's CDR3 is CATRPTGYNEQFF. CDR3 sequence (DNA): TGTGCCACCAGGCCGACGGGTTACAATGAGCAGTTCTTC.

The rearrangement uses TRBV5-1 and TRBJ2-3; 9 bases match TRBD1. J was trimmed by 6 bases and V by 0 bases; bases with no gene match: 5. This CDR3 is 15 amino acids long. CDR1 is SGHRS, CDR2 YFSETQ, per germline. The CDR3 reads CASSLAGQGLDTQYF. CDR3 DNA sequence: TGCGCCAGCAGCTTGGCGGGACAGGGACTCGATACGCAGTATTTT.

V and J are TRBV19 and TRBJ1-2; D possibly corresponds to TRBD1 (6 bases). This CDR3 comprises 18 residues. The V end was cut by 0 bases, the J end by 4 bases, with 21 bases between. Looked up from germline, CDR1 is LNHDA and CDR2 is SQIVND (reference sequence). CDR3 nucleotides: TGTGCCAGTAGTATAGATCTGGGGGCAGGGTCGGCGTTCTATGGCTACACCTTC. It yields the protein CASSIDLGAGSAFYGYTF.

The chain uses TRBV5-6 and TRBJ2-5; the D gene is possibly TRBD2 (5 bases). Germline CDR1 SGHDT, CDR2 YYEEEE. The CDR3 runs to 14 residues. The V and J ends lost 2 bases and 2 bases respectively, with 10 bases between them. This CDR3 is CASSLLDLQETQYF. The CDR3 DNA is TGTGCCAGCAGCTTACTAGATCTACAAGAGACCCAGTACTTC.

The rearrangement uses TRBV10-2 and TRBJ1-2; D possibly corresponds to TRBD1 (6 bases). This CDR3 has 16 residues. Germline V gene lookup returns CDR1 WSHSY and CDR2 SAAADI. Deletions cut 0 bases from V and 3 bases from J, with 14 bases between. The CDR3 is CASSESPNTGYYGYTF. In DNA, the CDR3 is TGCGCCAGCAGTGAGTCTCCCAATACAGGGTACTATGGCTACACCTTC.

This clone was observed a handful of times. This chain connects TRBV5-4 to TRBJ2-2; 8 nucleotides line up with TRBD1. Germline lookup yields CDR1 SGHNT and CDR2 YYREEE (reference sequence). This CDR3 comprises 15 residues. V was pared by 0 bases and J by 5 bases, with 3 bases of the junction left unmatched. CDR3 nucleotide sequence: TGTGCCAGCAGCTTGGTCGGACAGGGTACCGGGGAGCTGTTTTTT. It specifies CASSLVGQGTGELFF.

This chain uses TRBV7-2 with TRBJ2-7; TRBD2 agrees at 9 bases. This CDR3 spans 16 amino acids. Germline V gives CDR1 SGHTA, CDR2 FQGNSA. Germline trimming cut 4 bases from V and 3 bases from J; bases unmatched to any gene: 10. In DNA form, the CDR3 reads TGTGCCAGCAGCTCTCCAAGGCTAGCGGGGAGCTACGAGCAGTACTTC. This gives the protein CASSSPRLAGSYEQYF.

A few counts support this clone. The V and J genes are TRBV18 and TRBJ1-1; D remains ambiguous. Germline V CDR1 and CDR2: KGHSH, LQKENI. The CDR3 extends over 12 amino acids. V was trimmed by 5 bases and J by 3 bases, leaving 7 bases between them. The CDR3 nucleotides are TGTGCCAGCTCAGCGGCCCACACTGAAGCTTTCTTT. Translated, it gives CASSAAHTEAFF.

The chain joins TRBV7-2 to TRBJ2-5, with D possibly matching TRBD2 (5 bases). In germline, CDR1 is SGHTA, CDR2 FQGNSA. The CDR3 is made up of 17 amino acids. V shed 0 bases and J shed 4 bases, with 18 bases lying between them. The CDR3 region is CASSLALSGLRLETQYF. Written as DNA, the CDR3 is TGTGCCAGCAGCTTAGCGCTTTCGGGGTTACGGTTAGAGACCCAGTACTTC.

This CDR3 is CASRPLWAQEEAFF. The CDR3 DNA reads TGTGCCAGTAGGCCCCTCTGGGCCCAGGAAGAAGCTTTCTTT. V and J are TRBV19 and TRBJ1-1; D gene ambiguous. CDR1 LNHDA and CDR2 SQIVND come from the germline V gene (reference sequence). Trimming pared 6 bases from V and 8 bases from J, leaving 19 bases between. The CDR3 has 14 residues.

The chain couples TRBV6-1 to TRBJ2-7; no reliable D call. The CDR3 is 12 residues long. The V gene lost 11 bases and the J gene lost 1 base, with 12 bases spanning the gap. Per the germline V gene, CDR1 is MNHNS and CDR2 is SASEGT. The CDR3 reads CAGGTSSYEQYF. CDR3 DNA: TGTGCCGGCGGTACGAGTTCCTACGAGCAGTACTTC.

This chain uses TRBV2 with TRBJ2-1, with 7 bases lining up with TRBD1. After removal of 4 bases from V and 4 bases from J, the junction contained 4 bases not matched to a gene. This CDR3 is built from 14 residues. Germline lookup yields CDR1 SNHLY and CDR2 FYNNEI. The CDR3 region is CASSVRDSYNEQFF. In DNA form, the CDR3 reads TGTGCCAGCAGTGTAAGGGACAGTTACAATGAGCAGTTCTTC.

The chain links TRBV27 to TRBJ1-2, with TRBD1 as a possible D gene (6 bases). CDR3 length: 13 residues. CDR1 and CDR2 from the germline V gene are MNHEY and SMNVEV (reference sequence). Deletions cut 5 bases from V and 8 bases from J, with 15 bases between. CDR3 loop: CASSIGGRRGYTF. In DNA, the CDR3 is TGTGCCAGCAGTATCGGGGGGCGCAGGGGCTACACCTTC.